The rows below give T cell receptor beta chains drawn from one sample of a study of T cell changes during pregnancy in multiple sclerosis. Data came from immunoSEQ multiplex PCR; TCRdb stores just in-frame clones and leaves some out. The top ten clones hold around 7.5% of a sample with more than 15,000 clones, around 89% of them seen once. The specimen was CD8+ T cells from peripheral blood mononuclear cells, collected in the second trimester of pregnancy. The receptors originated from a female donor in good health, enrolled as a control in a pregnancy study. CDR3s include the opening cysteine and the closing phenylalanine or tryptophan. The order of the fields is CDR3 length, D gene, V gene, clone size, J gene, CDR3 DNA, CDR3 protein. D genes are given only for firm matches. Clone size appears in some rows only: once, few, many, or a class for an expanded clone.

16	TRBD2	TRBV19	-	TRBJ2-5	TGTGCCAGTAGTCCCGCCGGGGCGGGAGTGGAAGAGACCCAGTACTTC	CASSPAGAGVEETQYF
14	-	TRBV27	-	TRBJ2-7	TGTGCCAGCAGCGGACAGACGGATGCCTACGAGCAGTACTTC	CASSGQTDAYEQYF
15	TRBD2	TRBV6-1	-	TRBJ2-3	TGTGCCAGCAGTCAGATAGCGGGGAGCACAGATACGCAGTATTTT	CASSQIAGSTDTQYF
16	-	TRBV30	-	TRBJ1-4	TGTGCCGGGGAAAACCCAGGGAACCCAACTAATGAAAAACTGTTTTTT	CAGENPGNPTNEKLFF
14	-	TRBV13	-	TRBJ2-3	TGTGCCAGCAGCCTCCTTGAGATGGGGGCTACGCAGTATTTT	CASSLLEMGATQYF
13	-	TRBV19	-	TRBJ2-1	TGTGCCAGTAGTATAGGGGGGCGCAATGAGCAGTTCTTC	CASSIGGRNEQFF
13	-	TRBV15	-	TRBJ2-4	TGTGCCACCAGCAGCCGTGGCGAGGGACTTGAGAACTTC	CATSSRGEGLENF
18	TRBD2	TRBV7-2	-	TRBJ2-1	TGTGCCAGCAGCTTAGCAGGACCGGGACTAGCGAGATACAATGAGCAGTTCTTC	CASSLAGPGLARYNEQFF
12	-	TRBV30	-	TRBJ2-7	TGTGCCTGGAAAACAGGGCGCTACGAGCAGTACTTC	CAWKTGRYEQYF
17	TRBD2	TRBV12-5	-	TRBJ2-2	TGTGCTAGTGGCGCGAGGGGAGGGGCCCCGAACACCGGGGAGCTGTTTTTT	CASGARGGAPNTGELFF
12	TRBD1	TRBV6-5	-	TRBJ1-2	TGTGCCAGCAGAAAGGACAGGGAGGGCTACACCTTC	CASRKDREGYTF
13	-	TRBV28	-	TRBJ1-2	TGTGCCAGCAGATCTCCCGACAGCTATGGCTACACCTTC	CASRSPDSYGYTF
14	-	TRBV25-1	few	TRBJ2-2	TGTGCCAGCAGTGAGGCGGTCGACACCGGGGAGCTGTTTTTT	CASSEAVDTGELFF
15	TRBD1	TRBV15	few	TRBJ2-5	TGTGCCACCAGCAGAGCTACAGGGGGCGGGGAGACCCAGTACTTC	CATSRATGGGETQYF
16	TRBD2	TRBV5-1	-	TRBJ2-1	TGCGCCAGCAGCTTGGCCCTAGCGGGAACCTACAATGAGCAGTTCTTC	CASSLALAGTYNEQFF
17	TRBD2	TRBV7-3	-	TRBJ2-1	TGTGCCAGCAGCTTAGCCGCTTCCGCGGGGGGCCTGGGTGAGCAGTTCTTC	CASSLAASAGGLGEQFF
16	TRBD1	TRBV5-1	-	TRBJ2-1	TGCGCCAGCAGCTCCGAGTGGGGACAGAAATACAATGAGCAGTTCTTC	CASSSEWGQKYNEQFF
13	TRBD1	TRBV14	-	TRBJ1-2	TGTGCCAGCAGGCCCGGGACAGCGCATGGCTACACCTTC	CASRPGTAHGYTF
16	-	TRBV27	-	TRBJ1-5	TGTGCCAGCAGTTTAGTCGGTGGGGGGGGCAATCAGCCCCAGCATTTT	CASSLVGGGGNQPQHF
14	TRBD2	TRBV28	-	TRBJ2-7	TGTGCCAGCAGTTTGGGACTAACTTCCTACGAGCAGTACTTC	CASSLGLTSYEQYF
15	TRBD1	TRBV14	-	TRBJ1-1	TGTGCCAGCAGCCACTACAGGGGGCGAGCCCTAGAAGCTTTCTTT	CASSHYRGRALEAFF
13	-	TRBV19	-	TRBJ1-5	TGTGCCAGTAGTTGGGCGTCAAATCAGCCCCAGCATTTT	CASSWASNQPQHF
13	-	TRBV10-1	-	TRBJ2-2	TGCGCCAGCAGCCGGAGGGTAACCGGGGAGCTGTTTTTT	CASSRRVTGELFF